The 26 T cell receptor beta chains below come from one sample, sequenced in a study of cytomegalovirus exposure and HLA in healthy donors. It was with 60 Vbeta and 13 Jbeta primers that the PCR ran. Sequencing used immunoSEQ multiplex PCR; TCRdb keeps in-frame clones, though not all of them. The sample comprises approximately 140,000 clones, around 60% of which are singletons, and roughly 7% rests with the top ten. The sample comprised PBMCs. All receptors come from a woman aged 60-75 years in good health and CMV-seropositive.

J is TRBJ2-3 and V is TRBV9; the match to TRBD1 covers 7 bases. V was clipped by 0 bases and J by 0 bases; unmatched bases: 4. The CDR3 consists of 16 residues. Looked up from germline, CDR1 is SGDLS and CDR2 is YYNGEE. The CDR3 nucleotides are TGTGCCAGCAGCGTAGTAGGGGGACAGAGCACAGATACGCAGTATTTT. Protein product: CASSVVGGQSTDTQYF.

This clone was observed a single time. This chain uses TRBV11-1 with TRBJ2-5; 8 bases map to TRBD2. This CDR3 has 15 residues. Trimming cost V 5 bases and J 7 bases; bases outside gene matches: 12. From germline, CDR1 is SGHAT and CDR2 FQDESV (reference sequence). CDR3 coding DNA: TGTGCCAGCAGCGCCGGAGCGGGAGCCGGGGGGACCCAGTACTTC. Its translation is CASSAGAGAGGTQYF.

The rearrangement uses TRBV27 and TRBJ2-2; TRBD1 agrees at 7 bases. There are 15 residues in the CDR3. V lost 4 bases, J lost 5 bases, and 7 bases stayed unmatched. The V gene's germline CDR1 is MNHEY and CDR2 SMNVEV (reference sequence). The CDR3 DNA sequence: TGTGCCAGCAGTTCAATACAGGGGAATACCGGGGAGCTGTTTTTT. The encoded protein is CASSSIQGNTGELFF.

The chain couples TRBV5-4 to TRBJ2-2; TRBD2 matches 7 bases. The CDR3 runs 15 residues. Losses at the gene ends were 1 base for V and 8 bases for J; bases not matched to a gene: 8. Germline-derived CDR1 and CDR2 are SGHNT and YYREEE (reference sequence). CDR3 residues: CASSLTMGGTGELFF. The CDR3 DNA reads TGTGCCAGCAGCTTGACAATGGGGGGGACGGGGGAGCTGTTTTTT.

V and J are TRBV7-2 and TRBJ2-7; 9 positions agree with TRBD1. The V gene's germline CDR1 is SGHTA and CDR2 FQGNSA. V shed 5 bases and J 2 bases; nucleotides not matched to a gene: 7. This CDR3 region has 15 residues. As DNA, the CDR3 is TGTGCCAGCAGCCTACCCGGGACAGGGACCTACGAGCAGTACTTC. Its translation: CASSLPGTGTYEQYF.

This clone was observed a handful of times. The chain is built from TRBV7-2 and TRBJ2-3, with 7 bases aligning to TRBD1. Germline CDR1 reads SGHTA; CDR2 reads FQGNSA. The CDR3 loop spans 13 amino acids. With V trimmed by 3 bases and J by 4 bases, 1 base remained unmatched. CDR3 sequence reads: CASSFGQADTQYF. CDR3 DNA sequence: TGTGCCAGCAGCTTCGGACAGGCAGATACGCAGTATTTT.

This chain connects TRBV9 to TRBJ2-2; 9 bases are a match to TRBD2. Germline-derived CDR1 and CDR2 are SGDLS and YYNGEE. V shed 4 bases, J shed 5 bases, and the junction held 9 bases outside the gene matches. The CDR3 runs 16 residues. In DNA form, the CDR3 reads TGTGCCAGCAGCAACGAAGCGGGAGGCCTTACCGGGGAGCTGTTTTTT. The encoded protein is CASSNEAGGLTGELFF.

V gene TRBV7-3 combines with J gene TRBJ2-1; TRBD2 aligns across 13 bases. The germline V gene has CDR1 SGHTA and CDR2 FQGTGA. The CDR3 loop spans 16 amino acids. V gave up 6 bases and J gave up 6 bases; unmatched junction bases: 8. The CDR3 here is CASSRTSGRVPNEQFF. The CDR3, as DNA: TGTGCCAGCAGTAGAACTAGCGGGAGGGTTCCCAATGAGCAGTTCTTC.

This clone turned up a few times. A far more abundant clone sits one base away, making this likely a read error. The chain uses TRBV4-3 and TRBJ2-1, with D possibly TRBD1 on 5 matching bases. The germline gives CDR1 LGHNA, CDR2 YSLEER. The CDR3 contains 15 residues. CDR3 in amino acids: CAGSQGTTDYNEQFF. The CDR3 region has the DNA TGCGCCGGCAGCCAAGGTACGACAGACTACAATGAGCAGTTCTTC.

The V call is TRBV15, the J call TRBJ1-6; 9 bases agree with TRBD1. V shed 5 bases, J shed 9 bases, and the junction held 5 bases outside the gene matches. The CDR3 has 14 amino acids. The germline V gene has CDR1 LNHNV and CDR2 YYDKDF (reference sequence). DNA of the CDR3: TGTGCCACCAGCCCCGGGACAGGGCGTTCACCCCTCCACTTT. It translates to CATSPGTGRSPLHF.

This clone occurred a few times. The chain couples TRBV6-5 to TRBJ2-5; 9 positions match TRBD1. The CDR3 sequence is 14 residues long. Losses at the gene ends were 4 bases for V and 4 bases for J; bases not matched to a gene: 4. CDR1 and CDR2 (germline): MNHEY, SVGAGI. CDR3 amino acids: CASSWGQGGETQYF. The CDR3 nucleotides are TGTGCCAGCAGTTGGGGACAGGGTGGAGAGACCCAGTACTTC.

This clone showed up just a few times. The chain has TRBV28 and TRBJ1-1; 10 bases are shared with TRBD1. The germline gives CDR1 MDHEN, CDR2 SYDVKM. CDR3 size: 16 residues. The junction had 7 bases not matched to a gene; V was cut back by 5 bases and J by 1 base. The CDR3 loop is CASSVYGDRGNTEAFF. Written as DNA, the CDR3 is TGTGCCAGCAGTGTATACGGGGACAGGGGGAACACTGAAGCTTTCTTT.

A word on this clone: Other DNA variants within this sample encode the same CDR3. The chain has TRBV7-9 and TRBJ1-1; 9 positions agree with TRBD1. V shed 4 bases and J 11 bases; nucleotides not matched to a gene: 11. The germline CDR1 and CDR2 sequences are SEHNR and FQNEAQ (reference sequence). This CDR3 is built from 14 residues. This chain's CDR3 is CASSSGGGQGYAFF. In DNA form, the CDR3 reads TGTGCCAGCAGCTCCGGCGGGGGACAGGGTTACGCTTTCTTT. Together with reference TRBV7-9 and TRBJ1-1, the CDR3 gives the full variable domain: DTGVSQNPRHKITKRGQNVTFRCDPISEHNRLYWYRQTLGQGPEFLTYFQNEAQLEKSRLLSDRFSAERPKGSFSTLEIQRTEQGDSAMYLCASSSGGGQGYAFFGQGTRLTVV.

V and J are TRBV4-2 and TRBJ2-1; the D gene is possibly TRBD1 (5 bases). The germline V and J ends were trimmed by 0 bases and 15 bases, with 9 bases remaining between them. The CDR3 loop spans 11 amino acids. Germline lookup yields CDR1 LGHNA and CDR2 YNFKEQ. Here the CDR3 DNA reads TGTGCCAGCAGCCAAGAGGGGCCCCTGTTCTTC. Its protein is CASSQEGPLFF.

V usage is TRBV5-3 and J usage is TRBJ2-1; 13 bases match TRBD2. TRBV5-3 is annotated as an ORF whose role is uncertain. This CDR3 region has 17 residues. V was pared by 4 bases and J by 3 bases, with 7 bases of the junction left unmatched. In DNA, the CDR3 is TGTGCCAGAAGCACCAGACTAGCGGGAGGATGCTACAATGAGCAGTTCTTC. This sequence encodes CARSTRLAGGCYNEQFF.

This clone was recorded a few times. This chain joins TRBV19 and TRBJ1-5; possible D gene TRBD1, 6 bases. With 1 base removed from V and 0 bases from J, the gap between germline ends came to 10 bases. The CDR3 totals 16 residues. Germline CDR1 is LNHDA and CDR2 is SQIVND (reference sequence). CDR3 in amino acids: CASSIVAGVSNQPQHF. CDR3 coding DNA: TGTGCCAGTAGTATAGTGGCAGGGGTTAGCAATCAGCCCCAGCATTTT.

The chain combines TRBV28 with TRBJ2-7; D gene ambiguous. Trimming took 3 bases from V and 4 from J, leaving 13 bases between them. The CDR3 totals 14 residues. In germline, CDR1 is MDHEN, CDR2 SYDVKM. The CDR3 sequence is CASSFMGKLYEQYF. The CDR3 coding sequence is TGTGCCAGCAGTTTCATGGGCAAGCTTTACGAGCAGTACTTC.

The V and J genes are TRBV7-9 and TRBJ2-5; 12 nucleotides match TRBD2. V lost 5 bases to trimming and J lost 5 bases; unmatched junction nucleotides: 6. Germline assignment: CDR1 SEHNR and CDR2 FQNEAQ (reference sequence). This CDR3 has 15 residues. The CDR3 sequence: CASSTGLAGIETQYF. CDR3 nucleotide sequence: TGTGCCAGCAGCACCGGACTAGCGGGAATTGAGACCCAGTACTTC.

This clone appeared a few times. V gene TRBV5-1 combines with J gene TRBJ2-1; D unresolved. CDR1 SGHRS and CDR2 YFSETQ come from the germline V gene. This CDR3 is 14 amino acids long. Trimming shortened V by 2 bases and J by 0 bases, and 6 bases separated the two germline ends. The CDR3 nucleotides are TGCGCCAGCAGCTTTATTAGCTCCTACAATGAGCAGTTCTTC. Amino acids: CASSFISSYNEQFF.

The rearrangement joins TRBV4-2 to TRBJ2-7, with TRBD1 as a possible D gene (8 bases). Per the germline V gene, CDR1 is LGHNA and CDR2 is YNFKEQ. This CDR3 spans 15 amino acids. V shed 0 bases and J shed 3 bases, with 12 bases lying between them. The CDR3 loop reads CASSQDNRGGYEQYF. CDR3 in DNA: TGTGCCAGCAGCCAAGATAACAGGGGGGGCTACGAGCAGTACTTC.

This clone was found a few times. V gene TRBV5-1 combines with J gene TRBJ2-1; 13 nucleotides align to TRBD2. With V trimmed by 3 bases and J by 1 base, 1 base remained unmatched. Per germline, CDR1 SGHRS and CDR2 YFSETQ. This CDR3 contains 16 residues. CDR3: CASSWGLAGSYNEQFF. The CDR3 DNA reads TGCGCCAGCAGCTGGGGACTAGCGGGATCCTACAATGAGCAGTTCTTC.

The genes are TRBV7-2 and TRBJ2-5, with TRBD1 matching 8 bases. V gave up 6 bases and J gave up 4 bases; unmatched junction bases: 10. This CDR3 has 15 residues. Germline V gene data show CDR1 as SGHTA and CDR2 as FQGNSA. In nucleotides, the CDR3 is TGTGCCAGCAGTCTCCAGGGGGCGGTATTAGAGACCCAGTACTTC. Translating gives CASSLQGAVLETQYF.

This clone has only a few counts. The chain employs TRBV5-4 and TRBJ2-5; perhaps TRBD2 as D (6 bases). Trimming cost V 4 bases and J 2 bases, with 21 bases left between them. CDR1 is SGHNT, CDR2 YYREEE, per germline (reference sequence). This CDR3 is built from 17 residues. The CDR3 nucleotides are TGTGCCAGCAGCGTTGGCCCTGGCGGGGCCGGGCAAGAGACCCAGTACTTC. Residues: CASSVGPGGAGQETQYF.

This chain links TRBV27 with TRBJ1-2, with a tentative D call TRBD1 (6 bases). CDR1 is MNHEY and CDR2 is SMNVEV in the germline V gene (reference sequence). The CDR3 spans 14 residues. Deletions cut 3 bases from V and 4 bases from J, with 12 bases between. CDR3 sequence: CASSFGQGSYGYTF. CDR3 coding DNA: TGTGCCAGCAGTTTCGGGCAGGGGAGCTATGGCTACACCTTC.

This clone showed up just a few times. This chain connects TRBV6-6 to TRBJ2-4, with 9 bases lining up with TRBD1. Germline V gene sequence: CDR1 MNHNY, CDR2 SVGAGI (reference sequence). Germline trimming cut 0 bases from V and 8 bases from J; bases unmatched to any gene: 5. The length of the CDR3 is 15 residues. CDR3 sequence: CASSYSGTGWDIQYF. CDR3 in DNA: TGTGCCAGCAGTTACTCAGGGACAGGGTGGGACATTCAGTACTTC.

J is TRBJ1-1 and V is TRBV15; no definite D call. This CDR3 has 15 residues. Germline CDR1 and CDR2: LNHNV and YYDKDF (reference sequence). The V and J ends lost 0 bases and 11 bases respectively, with 19 bases between them. The CDR3: CATSRDGPPQGRAFF. The CDR3, as DNA: TGTGCCACCAGCAGAGATGGGCCTCCCCAAGGCCGGGCTTTCTTT.